Each of the 23 T cell receptor beta chains below was sequenced from the same sample in a study of T cells expressing NK-cell markers. TCRdb reanalyzed the 5' RACE reads and collapses them to one entry per CDR3 protein, without DNA. The sample totals about 260,000 distinct CDR3 sequences; its top ten clones hold 0.39%. Sequencing was carried out using blood T cells: a sorted CD56 or NKG2C T cell subset, CD4+ or CD8+ T cells, or bulk PBMC T cells (not recorded which). The origin of the receptors is a man aged 18 to 29 in good health.

This chain links TRBV4-1 with TRBJ2-1. CDR3 length equals 17 residues. Germline V CDR1 and CDR2: MGHRA, YSYEKL. The CDR3 sequence is CASSQTASVSSYNEQFF.

CDR3 loop: CASSVAQGLAAANTQYF. The genes are TRBV12-3 or TRBV12-4 and TRBJ2-3; checking the TCRdb D call of TRBD2 is not possible without DNA. The CDR3 covers 17 residues.

V and J are TRBV6-2 or TRBV6-3 and TRBJ2-1; the TCRdb D gene call, TRBD1, has no DNA to confirm it. Germline V gene sequence: CDR1 MNHEY, CDR2 SVGEGT. This CDR3 region has 16 residues. The CDR3 reads CASSGPGRRAYNEQFF.

The J gene is TRBJ1-2, the V gene TRBV14; TCRdb outputs TRBD1, but without DNA this stays unchecked. Germline CDR1 and CDR2: SGHDN and FVKESK. The CDR3 is 14 residues long. CDR3 loop: CASSRLRTGPGYTF. Based on the CDR3 plus reference TRBV14 and TRBJ1-2, the full variable domain is EAGVTQFPSHSVIEKGQTVTLRCDPISGHDNLYWYRRVMGKEIKFLLHFVKESKQDESGMPNNRFLAERTGGTYSTLKVQPAELEDSGVYFCASSRLRTGPGYTFGSGTRLTVV.

V usage is TRBV7-6 and J usage is TRBJ1-1. The germline CDR1 and CDR2 sequences are SGHVS and FNYEAQ. The length of the CDR3 is 14 residues. Here the CDR3 reads CASSLGGSSTEAFF.

This chain links TRBV7-2 with TRBJ1-2. The CDR3 has 14 residues. The V gene's germline CDR1 is SGHTA and CDR2 FQGNSA. This chain's CDR3 is CASSLGGRNYGYTF.

The chain is built from TRBV5-5 and TRBJ2-1. CDR1 is SGHKS, CDR2 YYEKEE, per germline (reference sequence). CDR3 length: 12 residues. The CDR3 spells CASSSGWDEQFF.

The CDR3: CASSKRPGLPGGSGANVLTF. This rearrangement joins TRBV21-1 to TRBJ2-6; TCRdb picks TRBD2, but there is no DNA to check that call. TRBV21-1 is a pseudogene locus. The CDR3 consists of 20 residues.

The chain combines TRBV29-1 with TRBJ2-5; TCRdb lists TRBD1, though no DNA is available to test this call. CDR1 is SQVTM, CDR2 ANQGSEA, per germline. This CDR3 has 13 residues. This chain's CDR3 is CSVRGPGAETQYF.

The rearrangement uses TRBV7-9 and TRBJ2-3; checking the TCRdb D call of TRBD1 is not possible without DNA. CDR1 SEHNR and CDR2 FQNEAQ come from the germline V gene (reference sequence). The CDR3 loop spans 15 amino acids. CDR3: CASSLGQVDTDTQYF.

The V and J genes are TRBV10-3 and TRBJ2-7; the D gene TCRdb calls, TRBD2, cannot be checked with no DNA. The CDR3 is made up of 15 amino acids. Germline V CDR1 and CDR2: ENHRY, SYGVKD. CDR3 amino acids: CAISAGGTSVYEQYF.

The V call is TRBV20-1, the J call TRBJ1-1; checking the TCRdb D call of TRBD1 is not possible without DNA. The CDR3 sequence is 14 residues long. The germline V gene has CDR1 DFQATT and CDR2 SNEGSKA (reference sequence). The CDR3 is CSARRTGAVTEAFF.

The rearrangement uses TRBV7-2 and TRBJ2-3; TCRdb calls TRBD2, which cannot be checked without DNA. This CDR3 is built from 16 residues. In germline, CDR1 is SGHTA, CDR2 FQGNSA. This CDR3 reads CASSSGLAGELDTQYF.

The genes are TRBV28 and TRBJ1-1; without DNA, the TCRdb call of TRBD1 cannot be checked. The CDR3 has 13 residues. CDR1 and CDR2 from the germline V gene are MDHEN and SYDVKM. This chain's CDR3 is CASSPRVGTEAFF.

The V gene is TRBV29-1, the J gene TRBJ2-1; the TRBD1 assignment by TCRdb is unverifiable without DNA. The CDR3 has 13 residues. CDR1 and CDR2 (germline): SQVTM, ANQGSEA. The CDR3 here is CSAGQTFADEQFF.

CDR3 in amino acids: CAWGKAGGPREQFF. V is TRBV30 and J is TRBJ2-1; TCRdb returns TRBD2, unconfirmable since there is no DNA. This CDR3 region has 14 residues. Germline CDR1 reads GTSNPN; CDR2 reads SVGIG (reference sequence).

This chain uses TRBV5-5 with TRBJ2-1; TCRdb designates TRBD2, a call that cannot be tested without DNA. This CDR3 has 16 amino acids. The germline V gene has CDR1 SGHKS and CDR2 YYEKEE (reference sequence). This chain's CDR3 is CASSLRGGRVWNEQFF.

The chain carries TRBV6-1 and TRBJ2-1; absent DNA, TCRdb's TRBD2 call cannot be checked. There are 15 residues in the CDR3. Germline values: CDR1 MNHNS, CDR2 SASEGT. The CDR3: CASSAQGGTYNEQFF.

This chain links TRBV10-3 with TRBJ2-7; TCRdb's D call, TRBD2, is unchecked because there is no DNA. The germline gives CDR1 ENHRY, CDR2 SYGVKD. The CDR3 runs 14 residues. This chain's CDR3 is CAISVVAGLHEQYF.

This chain links TRBV18 with TRBJ2-5; TCRdb lists TRBD2, though no DNA is available to test this call. The CDR3 totals 14 residues. Germline values: CDR1 KGHSH, CDR2 LQKENI. This chain's CDR3 is CASSRGTSQETQYF.

The chain carries TRBV7-8 and TRBJ2-2; the D call of TRBD2 rests on TCRdb alone, since no DNA is present to check it. The V gene's germline CDR1 is SGHVS and CDR2 FQNEAQ. CDR3 length equals 18 residues. The CDR3: CASSAKRAGGPNTGELFF.

The CDR3 sequence: CASSFSTSVQYF. V is TRBV12-3 or TRBV12-4 and J is TRBJ2-3. The CDR3 has 12 amino acids.

This chain links TRBV11-2 with TRBJ2-2; TCRdb's D call, TRBD1, is unchecked because there is no DNA. The CDR3 sequence is 13 residues long. Germline CDR1 is SGHAT and CDR2 is FQNNGV. CDR3 region: CAWPQTYTGELFF.